The 32 T cell receptor beta chains listed next were all sequenced from one sample in a study of cytomegalovirus exposure and HLA in healthy donors (dated by TCRdb to the late 2010s). Receptor libraries were prepared by the immunoSEQ multiplex PCR assay. For the multiplex PCR, a mixture combining 60 forward primers for TCR Vbeta segments and 13 reverse primers for TCR Jbeta segments was used. The table was pulled from immuneACCESS by TCRdb, which kept in-frame rearrangements only. Such tables lose some clones; where checked, under half of the loss comes from unresolved V genes, and the rest has no known cause. The sample yields roughly 98,000 clones; roughly 79% were counted once. The ten largest clones capture roughly 15% of the sample. The specimen was PBMCs. The source of these receptors is a woman in her sixties or seventies in good health and CMV-seropositive.

V and J are TRBV5-6 and TRBJ2-5; TRBD2 aligns across 15 bases. Germline trimming cut 3 bases from V and 5 bases from J; bases unmatched to any gene: 5. The CDR3 totals 16 residues. Germline-derived CDR1 and CDR2 are SGHDT and YYEEEE. As DNA, the CDR3 is TGTGCCAGCAGCTCGGGACTAGCGGGGGGCCGGGAGACCCAGTACTTC. Residues: CASSSGLAGGRETQYF.

This chain joins TRBV5-4 and TRBJ2-3, with D possibly TRBD2 on 6 matching bases. CDR1 and CDR2 (germline): SGHNT, YYREEE (reference sequence). The CDR3 is 16 residues long. V dropped 4 bases and J dropped 3 bases, with 18 bases sitting between them. CDR3 sequence reads: CASSNRDSMVTDTQYF. The CDR3 DNA reads TGTGCCAGCAGCAACCGGGACTCGATGGTGACAGATACGCAGTATTTT.

This clone was observed a single time. This chain joins TRBV27 and TRBJ2-7; D is ambiguous. The CDR3 is 15 residues long. V was clipped by 1 base and J by 3 bases, with 13 bases between them. CDR1 MNHEY and CDR2 SMNVEV come from the germline V gene (reference sequence). The CDR3 DNA reads as TGTGCCAGCAGTTTATATCTGGTCAGTCGCTACGAGCAGTACTTC. It is translated as CASSLYLVSRYEQYF.

In this sample, this clone turned up a few times. V gene TRBV5-1 combines with J gene TRBJ2-2; D ambiguous. The CDR3 covers 16 residues. V lost 0 bases and J 4 bases, leaving 13 bases between the germline ends. Germline V CDR1 and CDR2: SGHRS, YFSETQ. CDR3 sequence: CASSLDAVTGTGELFF. For the CDR3, the DNA is TGCGCCAGCAGCTTGGATGCAGTAACGGGCACCGGGGAGCTGTTTTTT.

The V gene is TRBV7-2, the J gene TRBJ1-1; D possibly corresponds to TRBD1 (6 bases). This CDR3 contains 17 residues. Germline values: CDR1 SGHTA, CDR2 FQGNSA. V shed 5 bases and J shed 0 bases, with 19 bases lying between them. The CDR3 here is CASSREGGMRMNTEAFF. The CDR3 region has the DNA TGTGCCAGCAGCCGGGAGGGGGGAATGCGTATGAACACTGAAGCTTTCTTT.

DNA of the CDR3: TGCGCCAGCAGCTTTGGGCGGGGGGACGATGAGCAGTTCTTC. Its translation is CASSFGRGDDEQFF. The chain joins TRBV5-1 to TRBJ2-1, with TRBD2 matching over 8 bases. This CDR3 region has 14 residues. In germline, CDR1 is SGHRS, CDR2 YFSETQ. Trimming took 2 bases from V and 8 from J; bases not matched to a gene: 6.

The table lists this clone with a few counts. This chain links TRBV20-1 with TRBJ1-2; perhaps TRBD1 as D (6 bases). This CDR3 has 11 residues. Trimming removed 3 bases from V and 7 bases from J, with 9 bases in between. Germline V gives CDR1 DFQATT, CDR2 SNEGSKA (reference sequence). This chain's CDR3 is CSAREGGGYTF. The CDR3 DNA follows: TGCAGTGCTAGGGAAGGGGGTGGCTACACCTTC.

The CDR3: CASRKGTERYSNQPQHF. As DNA, the CDR3 is TGTGCCAGCAGGAAAGGGACAGAAAGATATAGCAATCAGCCCCAGCATTTT. The chain recombines TRBV27 with TRBJ1-5; TRBD1 aligns across 7 bases. Germline-derived CDR1 and CDR2 are MNHEY and SMNVEV (reference sequence). The CDR3 is made up of 17 amino acids. With 6 bases clipped from V and 0 bases from J, the junction kept 11 bases outside the gene matches.

This CDR3 is CGGTGGVREKLFF. The CDR3 region has the DNA TGTGGGGGAACAGGGGGCGTGCGTGAAAAACTGTTTTTT. The gene calls are TRBV6-1 and TRBJ1-4; TRBD1 aligns across 9 bases. This CDR3 comprises 13 residues. Germline V gene lookup returns CDR1 MNHNS and CDR2 SASEGT.

In this sample, this clone is medium-sized. This chain connects TRBV7-2 to TRBJ1-3; 9 bases agree with TRBD1. Germline V gene lookup returns CDR1 SGHTA and CDR2 FQGNSA. The CDR3 runs 18 residues. V lost 4 bases, J lost 0 bases, and 10 bases stayed unmatched. In DNA form, the CDR3 reads TGTGCCAGCAGCTACGGACAGGGGCCCCCTCGCTCTGGAAACACCATATATTTT. This encodes CASSYGQGPPRSGNTIYF.

V gene TRBV9 combines with J gene TRBJ1-1; tentatively, D is TRBD1 (6 bases). This CDR3 is 14 amino acids long. Trimming shortened V by 4 bases and J by 5 bases, and 15 bases separated the two germline ends. Looked up from germline, CDR1 is SGDLS and CDR2 is YYNGEE. This chain's CDR3 is CASSWRGGGTEAFF. Here the CDR3 DNA reads TGTGCCAGCAGCTGGAGGGGGGGAGGGACTGAAGCTTTCTTT.

Details on this clone: A read error may account for a junction end that differs from germline. The chain has TRBV27 and TRBJ2-1; D is unclear. CDR1 MNHEY and CDR2 SMNVEV come from the germline V gene (reference sequence). The CDR3 spans 14 residues. For the CDR3, the DNA is TGTGCCAGCAGTGTCGCACGCTCCTACGATGAGCAGTTCTTC. Encoded protein: CASSVARSYDEQFF.

This chain links TRBV19 with TRBJ2-1; D call uncertain. Per germline, CDR1 LNHDA and CDR2 SQIVND (reference sequence). The length of the CDR3 is 12 residues. V was pared by 4 bases and J by 6 bases, with 7 bases between. DNA for the CDR3: TGTGCCAGTAGTAGAGGCCTCAATGAGCAGTTCTTC. As protein: CASSRGLNEQFF.

In nucleotides, the CDR3 is TGCGCCAGCAGGGGACTAGCGGGGGCCTCCTACAATGAGCAGTTCTTC. It codes for CASRGLAGASYNEQFF. V is TRBV10-2 and J is TRBJ2-1; TRBD2 aligns across 14 bases. Germline values: CDR1 WSHSY, CDR2 SAAADI. The CDR3 totals 16 residues. V gave up 6 bases and J gave up 0 bases; unmatched junction bases: 1.

The V call is TRBV4-3, the J call TRBJ2-1; TRBD2 matches 11 bases. The CDR3 spans 15 residues. After removal of 4 bases from V and 10 bases from J, the junction contained 9 bases not matched to a gene. Germline V CDR1 and CDR2: LGHNA, YSLEER. CDR3 protein: CASSPGNSGGEEQFF. In DNA form, the CDR3 reads TGCGCCAGCAGCCCCGGGAATAGCGGGGGGGAAGAGCAGTTCTTC.

The rearrangement links TRBV29-1 to TRBJ2-3; 13 bases are a match to TRBD2. The CDR3 has 14 amino acids. Per the germline V gene, CDR1 is SQVTM and CDR2 is ANQGSEA. The V and J ends lost 8 bases and 0 bases, in that order; junction bases with no gene match: 2. CDR3 region: CSSGLAGSTDTQYF. In DNA, the CDR3 is TGCAGCTCGGGACTAGCGGGGAGCACAGATACGCAGTATTTT.

The chain joins TRBV28 to TRBJ1-2; D may be TRBD1 (5 bases). Between the trimmed V and J ends, which lost 5 bases and 2 bases, there was a span of 6 bases. The CDR3 runs to 12 residues. The germline gives CDR1 MDHEN, CDR2 SYDVKM. CDR3 residues: CASSPGNYGYTF. The CDR3 nucleotides read TGTGCCAGCAGTCCAGGGAACTATGGCTACACCTTC.

The CDR3 DNA reads TGTGCCAGCAGCTCCCTCTCGGCTAGATATGGCTACACCTTC. It specifies CASSSLSARYGYTF. This chain uses TRBV27 with TRBJ1-2; D not certain. Germline loops: CDR1 MNHEY, CDR2 SMNVEV (reference sequence). This CDR3 spans 14 amino acids. The V gene lost 6 bases and the J gene lost 5 bases, with 16 bases spanning the gap.

The genes are TRBV6-5 and TRBJ2-7; 9 bases map to TRBD1. J gave up 4 bases and V 5 bases, and 6 bases lay outside the gene matches. Germline CDR1 is MNHEY and CDR2 is SVGAGI. CDR3 size: 14 residues. The CDR3 DNA follows: TGTGCCAGCAGTGAAGGGACAGGGATTTACGAGCAGTACTTC. Translated, it gives CASSEGTGIYEQYF.

The genes are TRBV19 and TRBJ2-7; weak D call: TRBD1 (6 bases). CDR1 and CDR2 from the germline V gene are LNHDA and SQIVND (reference sequence). The V end lost 5 bases, the J end lost 5 bases, and 19 bases lay between the germline ends. This CDR3 spans 15 amino acids. CDR3 sequence reads: CASSLRQASSDEQYF. In DNA, the CDR3 is TGTGCCAGTAGTCTCCGACAGGCCAGTAGCGACGAGCAGTACTTC.

This rearrangement joins TRBV9 to TRBJ2-2; 9 bases line up with TRBD2. With 0 bases clipped from V and 6 bases from J, the junction kept 3 bases outside the gene matches. Germline CDR1 SGDLS, CDR2 YYNGEE. The length of the CDR3 is 15 residues. Here the CDR3 reads CASSVGGGAAGELFF. CDR3 DNA sequence: TGTGCCAGCAGCGTAGGCGGGGGGGCCGCCGGGGAGCTGTTTTTT.

The genes are TRBV5-1 and TRBJ1-5, with 7 nucleotides matching TRBD1. Germline assignment: CDR1 SGHRS and CDR2 YFSETQ. The CDR3 has 15 residues. Trimming at V came to 4 bases and at J to 1 base, leaving 5 bases not matched to a gene. The CDR3 loop reads CASSATGESNQPQHF. The CDR3 coding sequence is TGCGCCAGCAGCGCAACAGGGGAGAGCAATCAGCCCCAGCATTTT. The variable domain in full, completed from reference TRBV5-1 and TRBJ1-5, reads KAGVTQTPRYLIKTRGQQVTLSCSPISGHRSVSWYQQTPGQGLQFLFEYFSETQRNKGNFPGRFSGRQFSNSRSEMNVSTLELGDSALYLCASSATGESNQPQHFGDGTRLSIL.

This chain links TRBV9 with TRBJ1-2; the match to TRBD1 covers 8 bases. V was clipped by 4 bases and J by 13 bases; unmatched bases: 12. The CDR3 sequence is 13 residues long. Germline CDR1 is SGDLS and CDR2 is YYNGEE. The CDR3 here is CASSRTGQASVTF. CDR3 DNA sequence: TGTGCCAGCAGCCGCACGGGACAGGCGTCCGTCACCTTC.

The gene calls are TRBV11-2 and TRBJ1-4; the D gene is possibly TRBD1 (5 bases). Trimming shortened V by 5 bases and J by 4 bases, and 11 bases separated the two germline ends. Germline CDR1 SGHAT, CDR2 FQNNGV. The CDR3 covers 14 residues. The CDR3 sequence: CASSLRGYNEKLFF. In DNA form, the CDR3 reads TGTGCCAGCAGCCTAAGGGGTTATAATGAAAAACTGTTTTTT.

This clone showed up just once. V gene TRBV7-3 combines with J gene TRBJ2-5; 14 bases fit TRBD2. J gave up 4 bases and V 5 bases, and 3 bases lay outside the gene matches. The CDR3 has 15 amino acids. CDR1 is SGHTA, CDR2 FQGTGA, per germline. The CDR3 region has the DNA TGTGCCAGCAGCCCGGGACTAGCGGGAGTAGAGACCCAGTACTTC. It translates to CASSPGLAGVETQYF.

The J gene is TRBJ2-1, the V gene TRBV19; perhaps TRBD1 as D (6 bases). Germline V gene data show CDR1 as LNHDA and CDR2 as SQIVND (reference sequence). The CDR3 is 15 amino acids. The ends were cut back, 0 bases at V and 4 bases at J, with 10 bases in the middle. The CDR3 nucleotides read TGTGCCAGTAGTATAGAGAGAGGGGGATACAATGAGCAGTTCTTC. Translation gives CASSIERGGYNEQFF. Full variable domain (remainder filled in from reference TRBV19 and TRBJ2-1): DGGITQSPKYLFRKEGQNVTLSCEQNLNHDAMYWYRQDPGQGLRLIYYSQIVNDFQKGDIAEGYSVSREKKESFPLTVTSAQKNPTAFYLCASSIERGGYNEQFFGPGTRLTVL.

This clone has only a few counts. This sequence joins TRBV2 and TRBJ2-3; 8 positions match TRBD2. V was clipped by 1 base and J by 5 bases; unmatched bases: 2. Germline V gene data show CDR1 as SNHLY and CDR2 as FYNNEI. The CDR3 is made up of 14 amino acids. CDR3 sequence reads: CASSEVAGGDTQYF. Written as DNA, the CDR3 is TGTGCCAGCAGTGAAGTTGCGGGGGGAGATACGCAGTATTTT.

The gene calls are TRBV2 and TRBJ2-5; D is undetermined. The V gene lost 4 bases and the J gene lost 2 bases, with 5 bases spanning the gap. Germline assignment: CDR1 SNHLY and CDR2 FYNNEI. This CDR3 is 12 amino acids long. CDR3 nucleotides: TGTGCCAGCAGTGCTCGGCAAGAGACCCAGTACTTC. Translation gives CASSARQETQYF.

The chain combines TRBV27 with TRBJ1-4, with TRBD1 matching over 7 bases. In germline, CDR1 is MNHEY, CDR2 SMNVEV (reference sequence). Germline trimming cut 2 bases from V and 4 bases from J; bases unmatched to any gene: 1. The CDR3 sequence is 14 residues long. CDR3 amino acids: CASSLQGVNEKLFF. CDR3 nucleotides: TGTGCCAGCAGTTTACAGGGGGTTAATGAAAAACTGTTTTTT.

The V and J genes are TRBV6-1 and TRBJ2-7, with 8 bases aligning to TRBD2. With V trimmed by 0 bases and J by 0 bases, 1 base remained unmatched. The CDR3 has 15 amino acids. CDR1 is MNHNS and CDR2 is SASEGT in the germline V gene. The CDR3 reads CASSEAGGASYEQYF. As DNA, the CDR3 is TGTGCCAGCAGTGAAGCCGGGGGGGCCTCCTACGAGCAGTACTTC.

CDR3 protein: CASSQDFSGGVGEKLFF. The CDR3 DNA reads TGTGCCAGCAGCCAAGATTTTAGCGGGGGAGTTGGTGAAAAACTGTTTTTT. The rearrangement joins TRBV4-2 to TRBJ1-4, with D tentatively TRBD1 (5 bases). Between the trimmed V and J ends, which lost 0 bases and 7 bases, there was a span of 18 bases. This CDR3 region has 17 residues. Germline V gene lookup returns CDR1 LGHNA and CDR2 YNFKEQ.

V gene TRBV29-1 combines with J gene TRBJ2-5; TRBD1 aligns across 8 bases. J was trimmed by 0 bases and V by 2 bases; bases with no gene match: 2. Looked up from germline, CDR1 is SQVTM and CDR2 is ANQGSEA. This CDR3 is 14 amino acids long. CDR3 loop: CSVERTGHQETQYF. The CDR3 DNA sequence: TGCAGCGTTGAACGGACAGGGCACCAAGAGACCCAGTACTTC.